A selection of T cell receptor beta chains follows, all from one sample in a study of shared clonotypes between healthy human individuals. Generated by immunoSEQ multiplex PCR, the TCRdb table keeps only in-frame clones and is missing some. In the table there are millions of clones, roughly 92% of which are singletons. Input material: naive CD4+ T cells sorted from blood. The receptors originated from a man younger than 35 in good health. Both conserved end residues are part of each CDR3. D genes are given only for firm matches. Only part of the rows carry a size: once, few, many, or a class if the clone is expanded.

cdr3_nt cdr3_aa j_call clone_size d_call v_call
TGTGCCAGCAGTGTACGAGACTACACAGGGTCCTCCTACGAGCAGTACTTC CASSVRDYTGSSYEQYF TRBJ2-7 . . TRBV6-1
TGTGCCAGCAGTTACTCAGAGGGTGGAAGTTGGACTTTCTTT CASSYSEGGSWTFF TRBJ1-1 . . TRBV6-6
TGTGCCTGGAGGGGAAGGCGCACAGATACGCAGTATTTT CAWRGRRTDTQYF TRBJ2-3 . . TRBV30
TGTGCTAGTGGTTTGGTATCCCCAGCGGGCGACAGATTCTATAGCAATCAGCCCCAGCATTTT CASGLVSPAGDRFYSNQPQHF TRBJ1-5 . . TRBV12-5
TGTGCCAGCAGTTACTCACCAGGGAAGTACACTGAAGCTTTCTTT CASSYSPGKYTEAFF TRBJ1-1 . . TRBV6-5
TGTGCCAGCAGTTGGTACGGGGAGGAAGGCAACTATGGCTACACCTTC CASSWYGEEGNYGYTF TRBJ1-2 . . TRBV27
TGTGCCAGCAGCCCCGGGGGGGTGAGCACTGAAGCTTTCTTT CASSPGGVSTEAFF TRBJ1-1 . . TRBV5-4
TGCGCCAGCAGCGTACATACAGGGTCTAACTATGGCTACACCTTC CASSVHTGSNYGYTF TRBJ1-2 . . TRBV5-1
TGCGCCAGCAGCTTGGCTCTAGCGGACTACGAGCAGTACTTC CASSLALADYEQYF TRBJ2-7 . TRBD2 TRBV5-1
TGCGCCAGCAGCCAAGATCGCACAGATACGCAGTATTTT CASSQDRTDTQYF TRBJ2-3 . . TRBV4-1
TGTGCCAGCAGTCTGAGCGGGGGCAACACAGATACGCAGTATTTT CASSLSGGNTDTQYF TRBJ2-3 . TRBD2 TRBV2
TGTGCCACCCGCACATTAGGCAGCTCCTACAATGAGCAGTTCTTC CATRTLGSSYNEQFF TRBJ2-1 . . TRBV15
TGTGCCAGCCTTAGTACAGGGGGCGCTTTGTACGAGCAGTACTTC CASLSTGGALYEQYF TRBJ2-7 . TRBD1 TRBV18
TGCGCCAGCAGCGGGGCCGGAGGGGCGACGGAGGATGGCTACACCTTC CASSGAGGATEDGYTF TRBJ1-2 . . TRBV5-1
TGTGCCAGCAGCTCCCCAGGTCCAGGGGAAAGTTGCTTC CASSSPGPGESCF TRBJ2-7 . . TRBV5-4
TGTGCCAGCAGCACTACCGAGGGCAAGAGGACAGATACGCAGTATTTT CASSTTEGKRTDTQYF TRBJ2-3 . . TRBV11-2
TGCGCCAGCAGCTGGGGCAGGGGGGCAACTAATGAAAAACTGTTTTTT CASSWGRGATNEKLFF TRBJ1-4 . TRBD1 TRBV5-1
TGTGCCAGCAGCTTAGTTGCTAGCGGGAGCACAGATACGCAGTATTTT CASSLVASGSTDTQYF TRBJ2-3 . TRBD2 TRBV7-2
TGTGCCTGGAAGTTCCCAGGATCTTTAAATGAAAAACTGTTTTTT CAWKFPGSLNEKLFF TRBJ1-4 . . TRBV30
TGCGCCAGCAGCTTGGACCTACTGGGCAATTCACCCCTCCACTTT CASSLDLLGNSPLHF TRBJ1-6 . . TRBV5-1
TGTGCCAGCAGCTTGAGGAACTATGGCTACACCTTC CASSLRNYGYTF TRBJ1-2 . . TRBV5-6
TGTGCCAGCAGTGGTAGTATAGGCACTGAAGCTTTCTTT CASSGSIGTEAFF TRBJ1-1 . . TRBV6-1
TGTGCCAGCAGCTTAGCGCAGCAGGGGCTGAGTGAAAAACTGTTTTTT CASSLAQQGLSEKLFF TRBJ1-4 . . TRBV7-9
TGCGCCAGCGGACGGGACCAAGGGACCCAGTACTTC CASGRDQGTQYF TRBJ2-5 . . TRBV5-1
TGCAGCACGGGGGGACGCACAGATACGCAGTATTTT CSTGGRTDTQYF TRBJ2-3 . TRBD2 TRBV29-1
TGTGCCAGTAGTATGGGGCAGGGAACTTTCTTT CASSMGQGTFF TRBJ1-1 . . TRBV19
TGTGCCAGTAGGACAGGGAAGGGAAACGAGCAGTACTTC CASRTGKGNEQYF TRBJ2-7 . TRBD1 TRBV19
TGTGCCAGCAGTTTATCGAGGTATCAGCCCCAGCATTTT CASSLSRYQPQHF TRBJ1-5 . . TRBV27
TGTGCCAGCAGTTACTCGGGTCAGGGGGTCTACGAGCAGTACTTC CASSYSGQGVYEQYF TRBJ2-7 . TRBD1 TRBV6-5
TGTGCCAGCAGTTTATCGGCCCTGGGGGAGGAAAAACTGTTTTTT CASSLSALGEEKLFF TRBJ1-4 . . TRBV28
TGTGCCAGCAGCAAAGGTTCGGGAATGAGCAATCAGCCCCAGCATTTT CASSKGSGMSNQPQHF TRBJ1-5 . . TRBV21-1
TGTGCCAGCTCACCATTGCCCGTGAGCTCCTACAATGAGCAGTTCTTC CASSPLPVSSYNEQFF TRBJ2-1 . . TRBV18
TGCAGCGTTTCGGGCGGGCAGGCCACCTACGAGCAGTACTTC CSVSGGQATYEQYF TRBJ2-7 once . TRBV29-1
TGTGCAAGTCGCTTAGAGGTCTGGGCTAGCGAACCCTACGAGCAGTACTTC CASRLEVWASEPYEQYF TRBJ2-7 . . TRBV12-2
TGTGCCAGCAGGTTAACGGGACAGGGTTACGAGCAGTACTTC CASRLTGQGYEQYF TRBJ2-7 . TRBD1 TRBV6-1
TGTGCCTGGGCCCGCGGGAGCACCGGGGAGCTGTTTTTT CAWARGSTGELFF TRBJ2-2 . TRBD2 TRBV30
TGTGCCAGCAGCGAGGGGACTACGAACACCGGGGAGCTGTTTTTT CASSEGTTNTGELFF TRBJ2-2 . TRBD2 TRBV9
TGCAGTGCTAGAGGACCGGAGAAGCAGTACTTC CSARGPEKQYF TRBJ2-7 few . TRBV20-1
TGTGCCATCAGCCTTCGACTAGCGGACTACAATGAGCAGTTCTTC CAISLRLADYNEQFF TRBJ2-1 . TRBD2 TRBV10-3
TGCGCCAGCAGCTCCTTAGGGACAGCAAATGAAAAACTGTTTTTT CASSSLGTANEKLFF TRBJ1-4 . TRBD1 TRBV5-1
TGTGCCAGTAGTATAGATAGGAGCCCGGGGACCCAGTACTTC CASSIDRSPGTQYF TRBJ2-5 . . TRBV19
TGTGCCAGCAGTCCCCAATGGGCGGGTTACTATGGCTACACCTTC CASSPQWAGYYGYTF TRBJ1-2 . . TRBV28
TGTGCCAGCGGGATGCCGGGACAGGCCTCCTACGAGCAGTACTTC CASGMPGQASYEQYF TRBJ2-7 . TRBD1 TRBV6-1
TGTGCCACAGGGGACAGGGGATCCTACGAGCAGTACTTC CATGDRGSYEQYF TRBJ2-7 . TRBD1 TRBV18
TGTGCCAGCACCGCTGGACAGGCCCCCGTTGGACAGTACTTC CASTAGQAPVGQYF TRBJ2-5 . TRBD1 TRBV28
TGTGCCAGCAGTGATGGGACTTCCTCTGGAAACACCATATATTTT CASSDGTSSGNTIYF TRBJ1-3 . . TRBV25-1
TGCGCCAGCAGTCCGACAGGGACAGATACGCAGTATTTT CASSPTGTDTQYF TRBJ2-3 . TRBD1 TRBV10-1
TGCGCCAGCAGCCAAGGGATCGGGGGGTGGGACTCCTACGAGCAGTACTTC CASSQGIGGWDSYEQYF TRBJ2-7 . TRBD2 TRBV4-1
TGTGCCAGCAGTGAGACTAGCGGGGGTTACGAGCAGTACTTC CASSETSGGYEQYF TRBJ2-7 . TRBD2 TRBV2
TGTGCCAGCAGCTTGGCCACCGGCAGCGGGAGTGGCTACGAGCAGTACTTC CASSLATGSGSGYEQYF TRBJ2-7 . TRBD2 TRBV5-4
TGTGCCAGCAACCAGGTGGACAGGGGGGCCTACGAGCAGTACTTC CASNQVDRGAYEQYF TRBJ2-7 . TRBD1 TRBV5-6
TGTGCCAGTAGTGCGCGCACAGGGAGCTCTGGAAACACCATATATTTT CASSARTGSSGNTIYF TRBJ1-3 . . TRBV19
TGTGCCACCAGCTCTCGCTTGGGCGAGGGTGAGCAGTTCTTC CATSSRLGEGEQFF TRBJ2-1 once . TRBV15
TGTGCCAGTAGAAAAAACCGACCCGGAGCCACAGATACGCAGTATTTT CASRKNRPGATDTQYF TRBJ2-3 . . TRBV19